The subject of this entry is one T cell receptor beta chain. Its antigen is unidentified. The data derive from a study of cytomegalovirus exposure and HLA in healthy donors. The study, taken as a whole, reports: That first-cohort TCR clusters tended to co-occur in the 95 to 150 validation repertoires was found in a later analysis.

Assay: immunoSEQ multiplex PCR; the TCRdb copy retains only in-frame clones and omits some. The sample holds over 150,000 clones, about 96% seen once. From germline, CDR1 is SGHKS and CDR2 YYEKEE (reference sequence). The CDR3 loop spans 17 amino acids. Losses at the gene ends were 5 bases for V and 0 bases for J; bases not matched to a gene: 9. The sequenced sample consisted of PBMCs. The chain employs TRBV5-5 and TRBJ1-3; TRBD1 agrees at 9 bases. The source is a woman between 18 and 29 years old in good health and CMV-seronegative. In DNA, the CDR3 is TGTGCCAGCAGTCGCTCATGGACAGGGGACTCTGGAAACACCATATATTTT. This codes for CASSRSWTGDSGNTIYF.